The 27 T cell receptor beta chains in this list originate from one sample, sequenced in a study of cytomegalovirus exposure and HLA in healthy donors. A multiplex PCR was run with 60 Vbeta primers and 13 Jbeta primers. Profiling relied on immunoSEQ multiplex PCR, and the TCRdb table lists in-frame clones only, not all of them. The table shows over 90,000 clones, with around 77% occurring only once. Sequencing used PBMCs. Receptors originate from a woman aged 60-75 years in good health and CMV-seropositive.

This clone was observed once. The chain recombines TRBV5-1 with TRBJ2-1; 9 positions match TRBD2. Losses at the gene ends were 0 bases for V and 10 bases for J; bases not matched to a gene: 8. The length of the CDR3 is 15 residues. Germline lookup yields CDR1 SGHRS and CDR2 YFSETQ. CDR3 nucleotides: TGCGCCAGCAGCTTGGCCCTGGCTAGCGGGGAAGAGCAGTTCTTC. Translating it yields CASSLALASGEEQFF.

The gene calls are TRBV30 and TRBJ2-7; 7 bases line up with TRBD1. CDR3 length equals 15 residues. Germline CDR1 is GTSNPN and CDR2 is SVGIG (reference sequence). The trim removed 0 bases at V and 1 base at J, leaving 6 bases unmatched. The CDR3 DNA is TGTGCCTGGAGTGTACCCGGGACAGCTTCCTACGAGCAGTACTTC. This sequence encodes CAWSVPGTASYEQYF.

The chain's CDR3 is CASSHGRSREAFF. Written as DNA, the CDR3 is TGTGCCAGTAGTCATGGTCGGTCACGTGAAGCTTTCTTT. V gene TRBV19 combines with J gene TRBJ1-1, with no clear D. The V end was cut by 5 bases, the J end by 7 bases, with 14 bases between. CDR3 length: 13 amino acids. Per germline, CDR1 LNHDA and CDR2 SQIVND (reference sequence). The full variable domain, completed using reference TRBV19 and TRBJ1-1, is DGGITQSPKYLFRKEGQNVTLSCEQNLNHDAMYWYRQDPGQGLRLIYYSQIVNDFQKGDIAEGYSVSREKKESFPLTVTSAQKNPTAFYLCASSHGRSREAFFGQGTRLTVV.

This clone was seen more than once but under ten times. The genes are TRBV4-2 and TRBJ1-1; TRBD1 matches 8 bases. The ends lost 4 bases at V and 3 bases at J; junction bases unmatched: 10. This CDR3 has 16 amino acids. Germline CDR1 LGHNA, CDR2 YNFKEQ. The CDR3 here is CASSPGVRGQDTEAFF. CDR3 DNA: TGTGCCAGCAGCCCTGGAGTCAGGGGGCAGGACACTGAAGCTTTCTTT.

The genes are TRBV2 and TRBJ2-4; 9 bases line up with TRBD2. The CDR3 has 14 amino acids. Germline V gene sequence: CDR1 SNHLY, CDR2 FYNNEI. The J segment lost 6 bases and the V segment lost 10 bases, leaving 10 bases of the junction unmatched. This CDR3 reads CATEAGAGGNIQYF. CDR3 coding DNA: TGTGCCACTGAGGCGGGAGCGGGGGGAAACATTCAGTACTTC. The variable domain in full, with the rest retrieved from reference TRBV2 and TRBJ2-4, is EPEVTQTPSHQVTQMGQEVILRCVPISNHLYFYWYRQILGQKVEFLVSFYNNEISEKSEIFDDQFSVERPDGSNFTLKIRSTKLEDSAMYFCATEAGAGGNIQYFGAGTRLSVL.

V is TRBV10-2 and J is TRBJ1-4; D gene unclear. V was shortened by 6 bases and J by 8 bases, with 7 bases between the two germline ends. Germline CDR1 is WSHSY and CDR2 is SAAADI. This CDR3 is built from 11 residues. CDR3 protein: CASRQAEKLFF. Written as DNA, the CDR3 is TGCGCCAGCAGGCAGGCGGAAAAACTGTTTTTT.

The CDR3 loop is CAPGVAEAFF. In DNA form, the CDR3 reads TGTGCCCCAGGGGTTGCTGAAGCTTTCTTT. The chain joins TRBV21-1 to TRBJ1-1; the D call TRBD1 from the table was never checked on the DNA. TRBV21-1 is assigned pseudogene status. The length of the CDR3 is 10 residues.

This clone was seen a few times. The chain links TRBV5-1 to TRBJ2-2, with 11 positions matching TRBD2. Trimming removed 4 bases from V and 4 bases from J; junction bases left unmatched: 6. In germline, CDR1 is SGHRS, CDR2 YFSETQ. This CDR3 spans 16 amino acids. The CDR3 DNA sequence: TGCGCCAGCAGCAACCCCCTAGCGGGAGGCACCGGGGAGCTGTTTTTT. Translation: CASSNPLAGGTGELFF.

The chain recombines TRBV28 with TRBJ2-7; 10 nucleotides agree with TRBD1. This CDR3 has 14 residues. With 5 bases clipped from V and 3 bases from J, the junction kept 4 bases outside the gene matches. Germline CDR1 reads MDHEN; CDR2 reads SYDVKM. CDR3 sequence: CASSVDRGLYEQYF. The CDR3 DNA sequence: TGTGCCAGCAGTGTAGACAGGGGGCTCTACGAGCAGTACTTC.

The CDR3 DNA reads as TGTGCCAGCTCAGGGGCTGACAATCAGCCCCAGCATTTT. This encodes CASSGADNQPQHF. The genes are TRBV18 and TRBJ1-5, with a weak D call TRBD1 (5 bases). CDR3 length: 13 amino acids. Germline-derived CDR1 and CDR2 are KGHSH and LQKENI. V shed 5 bases and J shed 3 bases, with 8 bases lying between them.

The rearrangement uses TRBV29-1 and TRBJ1-1, with no clear D. Trimming removed 4 bases from V and 4 bases from J, with 13 bases in between. CDR1 and CDR2 (germline): SQVTM, ANQGSEA. The CDR3 runs 13 residues. Here the CDR3 DNA reads TGCAGCGTTGGCCAGACCCGGAGCACTGAAGCTTTCTTT. Translated, it gives CSVGQTRSTEAFF.

CDR3 loop: CASRPEAGQGYHTQYF. For the CDR3, the DNA is TGTGCCAGCAGGCCCGAGGCGGGACAGGGATACCATACGCAGTATTTT. V gene TRBV28 combines with J gene TRBJ2-3, with 9 bases identical to TRBD1. CDR3 length: 16 amino acids. The J segment lost 7 bases and the V segment lost 6 bases, leaving 14 bases of the junction unmatched. CDR1 and CDR2 from the germline V gene are MDHEN and SYDVKM.

This sequence joins TRBV9 and TRBJ2-7, with 7 bases aligning to TRBD2. Germline CDR1 and CDR2: SGDLS and YYNGEE. Trimming at V came to 0 bases and at J to 3 bases, leaving 0 bases not matched to a gene. There are 13 residues in the CDR3. This chain's CDR3 is CASSVGGSYEQYF. The CDR3 DNA is TGTGCCAGCAGCGTAGGCGGGAGCTACGAGCAGTACTTC.

In DNA form, the CDR3 reads TGTGCCAGCAGCTGGCCAGGCAGGGGTAAATTGAGCGGGGCCAACGTCCTGACTTTC. Protein: CASSWPGRGKLSGANVLTF. The chain is built from TRBV7-9 and TRBJ2-6; D may be TRBD1 (6 bases). V was pared by 4 bases and J by 4 bases, with 23 bases between. This CDR3 spans 19 amino acids. From germline, CDR1 is SEHNR and CDR2 FQNEAQ (reference sequence).

This clone was observed once. V usage is TRBV5-4 and J usage is TRBJ2-7; 12 bases map to TRBD1. The CDR3 is 15 amino acids. Germline V gene data show CDR1 as SGHNT and CDR2 as YYREEE (reference sequence). V lost 6 bases to trimming and J lost 5 bases; unmatched junction nucleotides: 9. The CDR3 here is CASTPGTGGFDEQYF. CDR3 nucleotides: TGTGCCAGCACCCCCGGGACAGGGGGCTTCGACGAGCAGTACTTC.

The V gene is TRBV9, the J gene TRBJ1-5; D is perhaps TRBD1 (5 bases). CDR1 is SGDLS and CDR2 is YYNGEE in the germline V gene. The CDR3 runs 15 residues. V lost 1 base to trimming and J lost 6 bases, with 14 bases between them. The CDR3 reads CASSVSGAVGQPQHF. CDR3 bases: TGTGCCAGCAGCGTAAGCGGGGCCGTGGGTCAGCCCCAGCATTTT.

In DNA, the CDR3 is TGTGCCAGACAAGAGCGGGAGGGGGCGGATACGCAGTATTTT. Amino acid sequence: CARQEREGADTQYF. The V and J genes are TRBV2 and TRBJ2-3, with 10 bases that match TRBD2. Germline CDR1 SNHLY, CDR2 FYNNEI. The CDR3 covers 14 residues. V lost 9 bases, J lost 6 bases, and 9 bases stayed unmatched.

This clone appeared a few times. The rearrangement uses TRBV5-6 and TRBJ1-6, with 8 bases identical to TRBD1. Germline V gene lookup returns CDR1 SGHDT and CDR2 YYEEEE. Losses at the gene ends were 3 bases for V and 6 bases for J; bases not matched to a gene: 5. The CDR3 runs to 15 residues. Written as DNA, the CDR3 is TGTGCCAGCAGCTCGCGGACAGGGATTAATTCACCCCTCCACTTT. It is translated as CASSSRTGINSPLHF.

This chain connects TRBV30 to TRBJ1-5; D gene unclear. The germline gives CDR1 GTSNPN, CDR2 SVGIG (reference sequence). The CDR3 sequence is 17 residues long. V shed 0 bases and J shed 1 base, with 16 bases lying between them. CDR3: CAWSVRGRGSSNQPQHF. As DNA, the CDR3 is TGTGCCTGGAGTGTACGAGGGAGAGGATCGAGCAATCAGCCCCAGCATTTT.

The chain carries TRBV2 and TRBJ2-5; TRBD1 might be the D (6 bases). Trimming took 6 bases from V and 2 from J, leaving 13 bases between them. The V gene's germline CDR1 is SNHLY and CDR2 FYNNEI. This CDR3 contains 14 residues. In nucleotides, the CDR3 is TGTGCCAGCAGGGACAGCCGGCATCAAGAGACCCAGTACTTC. It encodes CASRDSRHQETQYF. Supplemented by reference TRBV2 and TRBJ2-5, the full variable domain reads EPEVTQTPSHQVTQMGQEVILRCVPISNHLYFYWYRQILGQKVEFLVSFYNNEISEKSEIFDDQFSVERPDGSNFTLKIRSTKLEDSAMYFCASRDSRHQETQYFGPGTRLLVL.

The V call is TRBV30, the J call TRBJ1-3; maybe TRBD1 (5 bases). CDR3 length: 14 amino acids. Trimming took off 4 bases at V and 0 bases at J, with 10 bases between the two ends. Germline CDR1 is GTSNPN and CDR2 is SVGIG (reference sequence). The CDR3 nucleotides are TGTGCCTGGACCCCGGGACTCTCTGGAAACACCATATATTTT. Translating it yields CAWTPGLSGNTIYF.

With regard to this clone: This could be a read error, since a much larger clone is one nucleotide away. The rearrangement uses TRBV7-2 and TRBJ2-1; possible D gene TRBD1, 6 bases. CDR1 is SGHTA and CDR2 is FQGNSA in the germline V gene. V was shortened by 3 bases and J by 4 bases, with 7 bases between the two germline ends. The CDR3 sequence is 13 residues long. The CDR3 DNA reads TGTGCCAGCAGCTTTACAGGGTACAATGAGCAGTTCTTC. Encoded protein: CASSFTGYNEQFF.

In this sample, this clone turned up once. CDR3: CASSFSGTGGWDTGELFF. The CDR3 coding sequence is TGTGCCAGCAGCTTTTCCGGGACAGGGGGCTGGGACACCGGGGAGCTGTTTTTT. The V gene is TRBV5-6, the J gene TRBJ2-2; 12 bases match TRBD1. Germline CDR1 reads SGHDT; CDR2 reads YYEEEE. The ends lost 2 bases at V and 3 bases at J; junction bases unmatched: 8. CDR3 length equals 18 residues.

This chain connects TRBV14 to TRBJ1-2; D remains ambiguous. From germline, CDR1 is SGHDN and CDR2 FVKESK. Trimming took off 0 bases at V and 14 bases at J, with 16 bases between the two ends. The length of the CDR3 is 13 residues. CDR3 protein: CASSQDRREGSTF. CDR3 nucleotides: TGTGCCAGCAGCCAAGATCGCCGAGAGGGAAGTACCTTC.

The V call is TRBV9, the J call TRBJ2-3; 7 bases fit TRBD2. Looked up from germline, CDR1 is SGDLS and CDR2 is YYNGEE. This CDR3 has 15 amino acids. Trimming removed 4 bases from V and 3 bases from J; junction bases left unmatched: 8. Written as DNA, the CDR3 is TGTGCCAGCAGCACCAGGGCGGGGGTAACAGATACGCAGTATTTT. Residues: CASSTRAGVTDTQYF.

This chain connects TRBV25-1 to TRBJ1-2; 7 bases fit TRBD1. Germline values: CDR1 MGHDK, CDR2 SYGVNS. The CDR3 has 13 amino acids. The trim removed 7 bases at V and 8 bases at J, leaving 10 bases unmatched. The CDR3 region is CASMGDSSFGYTF. Written as DNA, the CDR3 is TGTGCCAGCATGGGGGACAGCTCGTTCGGCTACACCTTC.

The V gene is TRBV30, the J gene TRBJ1-5, with 8 bases fitting TRBD1. CDR3 length: 14 amino acids. The V and J ends lost 2 bases and 7 bases, in that order; junction bases with no gene match: 7. Germline V gene sequence: CDR1 GTSNPN, CDR2 SVGIG (reference sequence). The CDR3 nucleotides are TGTGCCTGGAGTCCAGGGGGCGGAGGGCAGCCCCAGCATTTT. It translates to CAWSPGGGGQPQHF.